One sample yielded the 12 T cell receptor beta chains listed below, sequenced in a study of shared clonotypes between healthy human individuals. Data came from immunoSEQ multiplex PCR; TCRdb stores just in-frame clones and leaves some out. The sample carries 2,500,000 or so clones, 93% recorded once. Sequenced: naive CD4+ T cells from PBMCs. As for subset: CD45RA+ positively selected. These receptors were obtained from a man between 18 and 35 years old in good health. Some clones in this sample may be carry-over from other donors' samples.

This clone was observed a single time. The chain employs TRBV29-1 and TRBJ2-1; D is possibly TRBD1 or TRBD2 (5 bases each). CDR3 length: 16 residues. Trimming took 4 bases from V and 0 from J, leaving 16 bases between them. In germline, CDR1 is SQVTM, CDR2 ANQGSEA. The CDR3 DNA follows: TGCAGCGTTGGAGGGAAGGCAGGGAGCTCCTACAATGAGCAGTTCTTC. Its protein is CSVGGKAGSSYNEQFF.

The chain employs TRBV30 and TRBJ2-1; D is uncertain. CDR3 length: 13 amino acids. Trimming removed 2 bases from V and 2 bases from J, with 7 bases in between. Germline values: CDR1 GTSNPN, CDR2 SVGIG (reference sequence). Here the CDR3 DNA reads TGTGCCTGGAGTCGGCTTCCCTACAATGAGCAGTTCTTC. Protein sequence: CAWSRLPYNEQFF.

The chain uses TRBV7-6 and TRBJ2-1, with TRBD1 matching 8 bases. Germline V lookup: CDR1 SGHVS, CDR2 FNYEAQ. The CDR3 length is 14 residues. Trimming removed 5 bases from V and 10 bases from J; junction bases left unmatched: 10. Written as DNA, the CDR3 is TGTGCCAGCAGCGCCGGGACAGGATTCTTGGAGCAGTTCTTC. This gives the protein CASSAGTGFLEQFF. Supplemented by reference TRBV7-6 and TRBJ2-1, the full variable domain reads GAGVSQSPRYKVTKRGQDVALRCDPISGHVSLYWYRQALGQGPEFLTYFNYEAQQDKSGLPNDRFSAERPEGSISTLTIQRTEQRDSAMYRCASSAGTGFLEQFFGPGTRLTVL.

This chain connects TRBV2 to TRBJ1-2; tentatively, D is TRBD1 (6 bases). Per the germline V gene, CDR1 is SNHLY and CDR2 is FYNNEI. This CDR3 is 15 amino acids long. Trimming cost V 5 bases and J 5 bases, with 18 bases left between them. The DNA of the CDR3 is TGTGCCAGCAGTCCCTACAGGGTATCTGGGTATGGCTACACCTTC. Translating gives CASSPYRVSGYGYTF. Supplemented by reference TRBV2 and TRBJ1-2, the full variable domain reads EPEVTQTPSHQVTQMGQEVILRCVPISNHLYFYWYRQILGQKVEFLVSFYNNEISEKSEIFDDQFSVERPDGSNFTLKIRSTKLEDSAMYFCASSPYRVSGYGYTFGSGTRLTVV.

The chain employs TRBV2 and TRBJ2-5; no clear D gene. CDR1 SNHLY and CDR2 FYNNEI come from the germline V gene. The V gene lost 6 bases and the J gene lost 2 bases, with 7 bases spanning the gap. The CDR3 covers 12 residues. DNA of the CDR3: TGTGCCAGCAGGGTCGCACAAGAGACCCAGTACTTC. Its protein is CASRVAQETQYF.

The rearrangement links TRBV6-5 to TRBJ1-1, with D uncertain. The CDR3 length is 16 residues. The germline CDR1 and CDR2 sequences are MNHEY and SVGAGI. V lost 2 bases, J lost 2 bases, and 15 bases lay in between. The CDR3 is CASSYQREPPNTEAFF. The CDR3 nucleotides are TGTGCCAGCAGTTACCAGAGGGAGCCTCCTAACACTGAAGCTTTCTTT.

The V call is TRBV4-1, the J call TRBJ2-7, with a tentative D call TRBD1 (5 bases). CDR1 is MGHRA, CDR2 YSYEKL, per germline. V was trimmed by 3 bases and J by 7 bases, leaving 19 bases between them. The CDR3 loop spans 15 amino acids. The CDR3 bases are TGCGCCAGCAGCCAGGGGCTGGGCGGCTCTGGAGAGCAGTACTTC. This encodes CASSQGLGGSGEQYF.

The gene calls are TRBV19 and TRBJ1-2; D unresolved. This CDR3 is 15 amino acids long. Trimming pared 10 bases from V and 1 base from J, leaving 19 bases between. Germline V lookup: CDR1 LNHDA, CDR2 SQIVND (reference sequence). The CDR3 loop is CATTSRAYLNYGYTF. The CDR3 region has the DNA TGTGCCACTACGTCTCGGGCGTACCTTAACTATGGCTACACCTTC.

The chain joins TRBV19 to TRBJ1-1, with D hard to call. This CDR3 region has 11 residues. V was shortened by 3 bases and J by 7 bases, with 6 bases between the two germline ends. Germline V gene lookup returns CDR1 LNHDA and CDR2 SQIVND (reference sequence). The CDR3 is CASSIGGEAFF. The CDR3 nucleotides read TGTGCCAGTAGTATCGGCGGTGAAGCTTTCTTT.

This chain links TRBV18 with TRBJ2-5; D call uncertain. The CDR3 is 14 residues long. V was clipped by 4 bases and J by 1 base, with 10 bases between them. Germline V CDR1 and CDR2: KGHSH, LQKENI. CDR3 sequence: CASSLQQAQETQYF. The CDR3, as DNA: TGTGCCAGCTCACTACAGCAGGCCCAAGAGACCCAGTACTTC.

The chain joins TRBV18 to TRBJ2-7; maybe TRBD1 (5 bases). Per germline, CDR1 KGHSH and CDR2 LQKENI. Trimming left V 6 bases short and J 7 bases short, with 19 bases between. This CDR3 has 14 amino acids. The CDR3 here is CASSQEQVLTEQYF. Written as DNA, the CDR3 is TGTGCCAGCTCGCAAGAACAGGTCCTGACGGAGCAGTACTTC. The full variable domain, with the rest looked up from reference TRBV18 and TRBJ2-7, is NAGVMQNPRHLVRRRGQEARLRCSPMKGHSHVYWYRQLPEEGLKFMVYLQKENIIDESGMPKERFSAEFPKEGPSILRIQQVVRGDSAAYFCASSQEQVLTEQYFGPGTRLTVT.

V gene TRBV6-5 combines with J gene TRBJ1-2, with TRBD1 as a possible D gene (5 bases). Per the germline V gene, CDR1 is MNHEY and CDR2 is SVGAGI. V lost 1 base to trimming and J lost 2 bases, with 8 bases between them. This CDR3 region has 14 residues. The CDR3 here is CASSYWGSNYGYTF. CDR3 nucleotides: TGTGCCAGCAGTTACTGGGGGTCGAACTATGGCTACACCTTC.